This TCR beta chain was observed in a study of T cell responses to AZD1222 COVID-19 vaccine. Findings of the study overall: Repertoire collection took place solely once the T cell response had peaked.

This clone has only one observation. The target antigen is unknown. Data came from immunoSEQ multiplex PCR; TCRdb stores just in-frame clones and leaves some out. The data contain 90,000 to 120,000 clones, 89% of them seen just once; the ten biggest clones take up 6.5% to 8%. This specimen was peripheral blood, taken on day 0 of AZD1222 vaccination. The receptor comes from an adult in good health.

For the CDR3, the DNA is TGTGCCAGCAGTCACACGAGCAATCAGCCCCAGCATTTT. Its translation is CASSHTSNQPQHF. The rearrangement uses TRBV27 and TRBJ1-5; D uncertain. The CDR3 extends over 13 amino acids. Trimming cost V 5 bases and J 1 base, with 6 bases left between them. Germline V lookup: CDR1 MNHEY, CDR2 SMNVEV (reference sequence).